The T cell receptor (beta chain) under discussion was sequenced for a study of T cells in Graves' hyperthyroidism and ophthalmopathy. Ten or more counts support this clonotype. The source material, RNA transcripts, was used to amplify TCR beta CDR3 regions. Using the HTBI primer set, a first-round RT-PCR was run on the TCR CDR3. Each CDR3 protein is one row after TCRdb ran MiXCR on the multiplex PCR reads. The repertoire holds 250,000 or so distinct CDR3 sequences, with roughly 14% as singletons. Fresh 10 ml peripheral blood yielded PBMCs. Germline CDR1 is MDHEN and CDR2 is SYDVKM. V shed 4 bases and J shed 2 bases, with 14 bases lying between them. The CDR3 is made up of 15 amino acids.

Sequenced sample: blood. The V call is TRBV28, the J call TRBJ2-5; tentatively, D is TRBD1 (6 bases). This TCR came from a woman in her thirties or forties with Graves' hyperthyroidism that later progressed to Graves' ophthalmopathy. CDR3 protein: CASSSIRGRQETQYF. The DNA for the CDR3 is TGTGCCAGCAGTTCAATCAGGGGACGACAAGAGACCCAGTACTTC.